This record concerns one T cell receptor beta chain sequence. As yet, its antigen is unknown. V was clipped by 9 bases and J by 6 bases; unmatched bases: 8. The CDR3 contains 15 residues. Germline V lookup: CDR1 MNHEY, CDR2 SVGAGI. This specimen comes from a study of cytomegalovirus exposure and HLA in healthy donors. General study results and limits: Accurate prediction of HLA-A and HLA-B alleles (for most subjects) was reportedly achieved from TCR beta sequences. Earlier analysis yielded a pattern in which most TCR beta V segments were productive about 87% or about 30% of the time.

The PCR contained 60 Vbeta and 13 Jbeta primers. TCRdb's table, derived via immunoSEQ multiplex PCR, lists solely in-frame clones and lacks some. This sample has about 110,000 clones, with 86% found just once. The sequence was obtained from a man between 40 and 49 years old in good health and CMV-seronegative. The V gene is TRBV6-5, the J gene TRBJ1-6; 10 bases match TRBD1. The sample taken for sequencing was PBMCs. CDR3 loop: CASRDRGSSNSPLHF. The CDR3 nucleotides are TGTGCCAGTCGGGACAGGGGAAGTAGTAATTCACCCCTCCACTTT.